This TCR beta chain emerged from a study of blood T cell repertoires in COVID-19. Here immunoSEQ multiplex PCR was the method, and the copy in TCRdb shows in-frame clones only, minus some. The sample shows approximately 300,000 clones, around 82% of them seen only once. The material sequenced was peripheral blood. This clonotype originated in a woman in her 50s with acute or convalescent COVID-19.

The CDR3 here is CSASWAGRTDTQYF. The CDR3, as DNA: TGCAGTGCTAGTTGGGCCGGGAGGACAGATACGCAGTATTTT. V and J are TRBV20-1 and TRBJ2-3, with 7 bases fitting TRBD2. The CDR3 runs 14 residues. Germline V gene sequence: CDR1 DFQATT, CDR2 SNEGSKA (reference sequence). The V gene end was trimmed by 3 bases and the J gene end by 3 bases; junction bases not matched to a gene: 6.